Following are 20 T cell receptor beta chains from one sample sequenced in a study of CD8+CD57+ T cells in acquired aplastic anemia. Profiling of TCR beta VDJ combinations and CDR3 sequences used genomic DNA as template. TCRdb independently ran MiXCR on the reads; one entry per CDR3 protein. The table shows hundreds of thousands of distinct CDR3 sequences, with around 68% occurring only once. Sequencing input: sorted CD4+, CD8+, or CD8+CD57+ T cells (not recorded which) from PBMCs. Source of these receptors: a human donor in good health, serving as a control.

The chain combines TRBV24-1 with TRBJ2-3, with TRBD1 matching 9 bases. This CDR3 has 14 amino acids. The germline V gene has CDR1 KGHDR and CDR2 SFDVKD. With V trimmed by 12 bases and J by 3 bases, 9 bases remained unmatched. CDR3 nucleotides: TGTGCCGCCTGGGGACAGGGTTTAACAGATACGCAGTATTTT. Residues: CAAWGQGLTDTQYF.

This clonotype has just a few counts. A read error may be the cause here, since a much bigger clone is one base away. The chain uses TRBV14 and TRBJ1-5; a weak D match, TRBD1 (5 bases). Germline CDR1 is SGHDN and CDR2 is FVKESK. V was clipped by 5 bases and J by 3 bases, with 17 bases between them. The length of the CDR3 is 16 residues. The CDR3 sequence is CASSARGRESNQPQHF. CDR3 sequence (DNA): TGTGCCAGCAGCGCCCGGGGCAGGGAATCCAATCAGCCCCAGCATTTT.

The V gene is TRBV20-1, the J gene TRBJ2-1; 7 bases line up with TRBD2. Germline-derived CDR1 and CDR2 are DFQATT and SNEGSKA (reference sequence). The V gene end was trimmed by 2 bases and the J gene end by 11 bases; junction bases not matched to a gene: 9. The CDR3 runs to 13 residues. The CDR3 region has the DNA TGCAGTGCTAGACGTTCTGGGGACTACAAGCAGTTCTTC. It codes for CSARRSGDYKQFF.

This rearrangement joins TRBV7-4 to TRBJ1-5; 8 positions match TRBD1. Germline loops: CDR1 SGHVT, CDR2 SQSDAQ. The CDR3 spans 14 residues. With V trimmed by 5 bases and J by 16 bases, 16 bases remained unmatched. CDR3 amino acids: CASSAQTGATSSHF. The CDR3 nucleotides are TGTGCCAGCAGCGCACAGACAGGGGCTACGAGCAGTCATTTT.

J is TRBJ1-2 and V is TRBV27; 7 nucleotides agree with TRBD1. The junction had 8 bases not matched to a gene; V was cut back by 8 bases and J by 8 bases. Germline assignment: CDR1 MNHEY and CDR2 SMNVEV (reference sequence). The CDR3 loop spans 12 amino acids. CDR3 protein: CASSETGDGYTF. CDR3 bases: TGTGCCAGCTCTGAAACAGGGGACGGCTACACCTTC.

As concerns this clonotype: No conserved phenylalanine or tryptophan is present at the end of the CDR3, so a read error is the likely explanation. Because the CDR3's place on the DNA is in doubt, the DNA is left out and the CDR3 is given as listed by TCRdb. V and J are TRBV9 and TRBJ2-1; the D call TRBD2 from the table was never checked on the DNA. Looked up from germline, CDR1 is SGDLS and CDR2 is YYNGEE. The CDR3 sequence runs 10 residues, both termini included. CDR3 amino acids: CASSVGTAFY.

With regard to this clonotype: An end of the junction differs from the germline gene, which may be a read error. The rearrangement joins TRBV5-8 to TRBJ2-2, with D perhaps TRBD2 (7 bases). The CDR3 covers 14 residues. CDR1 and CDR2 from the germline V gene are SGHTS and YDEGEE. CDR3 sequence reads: CASSHGGGGGELFF. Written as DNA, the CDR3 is TGTGCTAGCAGCCACGGAGGGGGGGGCGGGGAGCTGTTTTTT.

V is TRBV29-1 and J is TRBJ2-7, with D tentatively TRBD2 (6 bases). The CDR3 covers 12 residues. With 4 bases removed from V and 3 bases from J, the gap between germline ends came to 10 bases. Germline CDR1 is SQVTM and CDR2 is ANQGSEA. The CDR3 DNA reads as TGCAGCGTTGGTCGGAGGGGCTACGAGCAGTACTTC. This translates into CSVGRRGYEQYF.

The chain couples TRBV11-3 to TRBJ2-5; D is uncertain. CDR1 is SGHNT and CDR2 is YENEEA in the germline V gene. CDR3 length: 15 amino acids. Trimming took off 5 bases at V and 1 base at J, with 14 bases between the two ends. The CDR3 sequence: CASSLNQPPQETQYF. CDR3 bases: TGTGCCAGCAGCCTCAACCAGCCTCCCCAAGAGACCCAGTACTTC.

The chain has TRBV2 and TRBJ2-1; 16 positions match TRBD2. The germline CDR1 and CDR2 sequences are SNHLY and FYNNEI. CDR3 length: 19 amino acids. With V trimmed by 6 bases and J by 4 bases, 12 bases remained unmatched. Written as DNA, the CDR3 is TGTGCCAGCAGCTTGGCTCCGGGACTAGCGGGGGGGATGTACAATGAGCAGTTCTTC. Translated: CASSLAPGLAGGMYNEQFF.

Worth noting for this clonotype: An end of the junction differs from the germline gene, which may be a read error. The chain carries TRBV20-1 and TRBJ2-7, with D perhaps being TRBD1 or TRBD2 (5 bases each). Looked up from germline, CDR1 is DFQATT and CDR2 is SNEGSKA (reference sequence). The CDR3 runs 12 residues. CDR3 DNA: TGCAGTGCTCAAGGGATGGGGGACGAGAAGTACTTC. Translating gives CSAQGMGDEKYF.

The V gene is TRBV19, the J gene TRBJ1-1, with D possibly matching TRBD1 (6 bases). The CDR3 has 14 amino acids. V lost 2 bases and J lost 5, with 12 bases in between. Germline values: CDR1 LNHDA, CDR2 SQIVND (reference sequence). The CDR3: CASSIWGAETEAFF. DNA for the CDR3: TGTGCCAGTAGTATATGGGGGGCGGAGACTGAAGCTTTCTTT.

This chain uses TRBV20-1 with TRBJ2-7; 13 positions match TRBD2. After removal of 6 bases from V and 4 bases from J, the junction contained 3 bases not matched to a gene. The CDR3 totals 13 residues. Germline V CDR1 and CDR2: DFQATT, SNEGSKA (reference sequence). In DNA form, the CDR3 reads TGCAGTGCACGGACTAGCGGGAGATACGAGCAGTACTTC. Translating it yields CSARTSGRYEQYF.

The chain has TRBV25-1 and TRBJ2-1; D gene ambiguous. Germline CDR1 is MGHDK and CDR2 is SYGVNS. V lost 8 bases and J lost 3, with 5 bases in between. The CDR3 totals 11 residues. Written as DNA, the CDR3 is TGTGCCAGCGGGCTCTACAATGAGCAGTTCTTC. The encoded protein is CASGLYNEQFF.

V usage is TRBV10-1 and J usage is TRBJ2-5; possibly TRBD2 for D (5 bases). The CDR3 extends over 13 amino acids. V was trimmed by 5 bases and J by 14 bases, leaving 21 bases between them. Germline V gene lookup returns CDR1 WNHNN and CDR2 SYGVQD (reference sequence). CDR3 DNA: TGCGCCAGCAGTCAAATGGGTTGGGAGACCTACTACTTC. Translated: CASSQMGWETYYF.

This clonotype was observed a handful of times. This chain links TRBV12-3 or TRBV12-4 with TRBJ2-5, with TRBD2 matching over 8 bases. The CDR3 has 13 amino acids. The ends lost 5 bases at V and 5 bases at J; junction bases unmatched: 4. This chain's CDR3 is CASSRLAMETQYF. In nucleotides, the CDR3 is TGTGCCAGCAGTCGACTAGCGATGGAGACCCAGTACTTC.

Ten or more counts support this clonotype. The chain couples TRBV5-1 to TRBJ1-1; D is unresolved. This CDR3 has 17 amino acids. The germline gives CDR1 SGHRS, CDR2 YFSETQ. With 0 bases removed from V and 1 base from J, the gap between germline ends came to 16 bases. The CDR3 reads CASSLAGTPSRNTEAFF. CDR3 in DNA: TGCGCCAGCAGCTTGGCCGGAACCCCTTCGAGGAACACTGAAGCTTTCTTT.

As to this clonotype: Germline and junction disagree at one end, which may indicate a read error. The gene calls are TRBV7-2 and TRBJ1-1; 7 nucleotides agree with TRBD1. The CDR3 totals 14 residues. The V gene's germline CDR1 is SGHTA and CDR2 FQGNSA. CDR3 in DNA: TGTGCCAGCAGCTCAGGGGGATATAGCAATCAGCCCCAGTTT. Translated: CASSSGGYSNQPQF.

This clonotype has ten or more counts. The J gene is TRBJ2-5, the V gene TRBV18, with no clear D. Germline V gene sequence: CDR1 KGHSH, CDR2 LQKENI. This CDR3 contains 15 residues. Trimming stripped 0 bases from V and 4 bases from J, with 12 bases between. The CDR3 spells CASSPPHPARETQYF. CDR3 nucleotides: TGTGCCAGCTCACCACCCCACCCCGCGCGAGAGACCCAGTACTTC.

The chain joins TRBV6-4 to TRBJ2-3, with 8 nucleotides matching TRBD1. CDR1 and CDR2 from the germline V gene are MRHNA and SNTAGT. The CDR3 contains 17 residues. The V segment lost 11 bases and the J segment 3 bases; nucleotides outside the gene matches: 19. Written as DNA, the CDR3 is TGTGCCGGCACCCGAACCCCAGGGGGCGCAGGAACAGATACGCAGTATTTT. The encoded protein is CAGTRTPGGAGTDTQYF.